These T cell receptor beta chains were read from a single sample in a study of blood T cells in healthy people across ages. TCRdb analysed the 5' RACE reads with MiXCR anew, one entry per CDR3 protein. The sample yields over a million distinct CDR3 sequences, approximately 43% seen once. Input material: blood. The receptors were sampled from a woman younger than 30 in good health. The CDR3 runs from the conserved cysteine through the conserved F or W. The order of the fields is J gene, clone size, V gene, D gene, CDR3 DNA, CDR3 protein. A D gene is named only where the DNA matches it firmly. Rows give clone size only sometimes, using once, few, many, or a class for an expanded clone.

TRBJ2-1 | - | TRBV7-2 | - | TGTGCCAGCACAGCAGGGCAGGGGGGCTACAATGAGCAGTTCTTC | CASTAGQGGYNEQFF
TRBJ2-5 | few | TRBV12-3/TRBV12-4 | - | TGTGCCAGCAGTTTATTAAGTATAGGGATAGCCAGCCAAGAGACCCAGTACTTC | CASSLLSIGIASQETQYF
TRBJ2-7 | few | TRBV9 | - | TGTGCCAGCAGCGTAGGAATGGGAAAAAACGAGCAGTACTTC | CASSVGMGKNEQYF
TRBJ1-2 | few | TRBV4-1 | - | TGCGCCAGCAGCCAGTTTGGGGGCCCAGCTAACTATGGCTACACCTTC | CASSQFGGPANYGYTF
TRBJ2-7 | many | TRBV7-2 | - | TGTGCCAGCAGCTTGACTATAATATACGAGCAGTACTTC | CASSLTIIYEQYF
TRBJ2-7 | - | TRBV20-1 | - | TGCAGTGCTTGCCCCGATCCGTACGAGCAGTACTTC | CSACPDPYEQYF
TRBJ2-7 | few | TRBV27 | TRBD1 | TGTGCCAGCAGTTTAGGGACAGGGTTCGACGAGCAGTACTTC | CASSLGTGFDEQYF
TRBJ1-1 | - | TRBV12-5 | - | TGTGCTAGTGGATTAGGACAGCACACTGAAGCTTTCTTT | CASGLGQHTEAFF
TRBJ1-1 | few | TRBV20-1 | - | TGCAGTGCTAGAGACGGCAGGCTAGGCACTGAAGCTTTCTTT | CSARDGRLGTEAFF
TRBJ1-2 | - | TRBV7-2 | - | TGTGCCAGCAGCTTCGTCCCGGGAGGGGTCTATGGCTACACCTTC | CASSFVPGGVYGYTF
TRBJ1-5 | - | TRBV4-1 | TRBD1 | TGCGCCAGCAGCCCCGGGACAGGGAAAAGCCAGCCCCAGCATTTT | CASSPGTGKSQPQHF
TRBJ2-3 | - | TRBV28 | - | TGTGCCAGCAGTTTTATAGGGAGACATACGCAGTATTTT | CASSFIGRHTQYF
TRBJ1-5 | few | TRBV12-3/TRBV12-4 | TRBD1 | TGTGCCAGCAGTTTAGAAGGACAGGGATGGCAGCCCCAGCATTTT | CASSLEGQGWQPQHF
TRBJ2-2 | - | TRBV20-1 | TRBD2 | TGCAGTGCCGAGCGGGGGCCCCCAAAAAGCACCGGGGAGCTGTTTTTT | CSAERGPPKSTGELFF
TRBJ1-1 | - | TRBV20-1 | - | TGCAGTGCTAGACGCAGTAACACTGAAGCTTTCTTT | CSARRSNTEAFF
TRBJ1-1 | - | TRBV20-1 | TRBD1 | TGCAGTGCCTTCGACCCGGGACAGATATTGAACACTGAAACTTTCTTT | CSAFDPGQILNTETFF
TRBJ1-1 | - | TRBV5-1 | - | TGCGCCAGCAGCCCAGAGGGGCGGACTGAAGCTTTCTTT | CASSPEGRTEAFF
TRBJ2-1 | many | TRBV6-5 | - | TGTGCCAGCAGTTACACCGGCTACAATGAGCAGTTCTTC | CASSYTGYNEQFF
TRBJ2-1 | - | TRBV7-8 | - | TGTGCCAGCAGCTCCCGGCCTCTCATCGGGAATGAGCAGTTCTTC | CASSSRPLIGNEQFF